The 12 T cell receptor beta chains reported below all come from one sample, sequenced in a study of CD8 T cells in ankylosing spondylitis. Study findings and constraints: Eight or nine highly homologous variants formed a TCR beta motif that appeared characteristic of ankylosing spondylitis blood.

TCRdb ran MiXCR on the 5' RACE reads and lists one entry per CDR3 protein. The sample consists of 700,000 to 850,000 distinct CDR3 sequences, around 11% of them appearing once. Their specific antigens are unknown. Sequencing was done on a sample of blood, either unsorted or a sorted T cell fraction (not recorded which). Source of these receptors: a male donor with ankylosing spondylitis.

The chain has TRBV20-1 and TRBJ2-3; 14 bases align to TRBD2. The germline CDR1 and CDR2 sequences are DFQATT and SNEGSKA (reference sequence). J gave up 2 bases and V 7 bases, and 2 bases lay outside the gene matches. The CDR3 runs to 14 residues. CDR3 sequence reads: CSGGLAGVTDTQYF. Here the CDR3 DNA reads TGCAGTGGGGGACTAGCGGGGGTCACAGATACGCAGTATTTT.

The chain recombines TRBV6-1 with TRBJ1-4; D is unresolved. CDR3 size: 14 residues. The V and J ends lost 6 bases and 8 bases respectively, with 16 bases between them. Germline values: CDR1 MNHNS, CDR2 SASEGT. The CDR3 loop reads CASRRSQSGEKLFF. The CDR3, as DNA: TGTGCCAGCAGAAGAAGCCAGTCCGGGGAAAAACTGTTTTTT.

Ten or more counts support this clonotype. The gene calls are TRBV11-2 and TRBJ2-2, with D hard to call. The V and J ends lost 1 base and 6 bases respectively, with 6 bases between them. Germline CDR1 SGHAT, CDR2 FQNNGV. The CDR3 is 13 residues long. This CDR3 reads CASSLGQAGELFF. In DNA form, the CDR3 reads TGTGCCAGCAGCTTAGGCCAGGCCGGGGAGCTGTTTTTT.

CDR3 residues: CASSSPQGGRAISSYNEQFF. DNA for the CDR3: TGTGCCAGCAGCTCTCCCCAGGGCGGGAGGGCTATCAGCTCCTACAATGAGCAGTTCTTC. The genes are TRBV11-2 and TRBJ2-1; 9 bases are a match to TRBD2. Germline loops: CDR1 SGHAT, CDR2 FQNNGV. Trimming at V came to 4 bases and at J to 0 bases, leaving 16 bases not matched to a gene. This CDR3 is built from 20 residues.

This clonotype was recorded a few times. This chain connects TRBV5-1 to TRBJ1-6; D remains unclear. CDR3 length: 16 amino acids. CDR1 is SGHRS, CDR2 YFSETQ, per germline. Trimming pared 4 bases from V and 9 bases from J, leaving 20 bases between. CDR3 sequence reads: CASSPMGEAMGSPLHF. The CDR3 bases are TGCGCCAGCAGCCCGATGGGCGAGGCGATGGGTTCACCCCTCCACTTT. The complete variable domain, with remaining parts taken from reference TRBV5-1 and TRBJ1-6, reads KAGVTQTPRYLIKTRGQQVTLSCSPISGHRSVSWYQQTPGQGLQFLFEYFSETQRNKGNFPGRFSGRQFSNSRSEMNVSTLELGDSALYLCASSPMGEAMGSPLHFGNGTRLTVT.

The CDR3 sequence is CSARAGQPNTGELFF. The CDR3 DNA reads as TGCAGTGCTAGAGCGGGACAGCCGAACACCGGGGAGCTGTTTTTT. The chain joins TRBV20-1 to TRBJ2-2; 7 bases are a match to TRBD1. Losses at the gene ends were 1 base for V and 0 bases for J; bases not matched to a gene: 2. Germline V gene data show CDR1 as DFQATT and CDR2 as SNEGSKA (reference sequence). This CDR3 is built from 15 residues.

The V and J genes are TRBV5-1 and TRBJ2-3; 9 nucleotides match TRBD1. The CDR3 runs to 14 residues. CDR1 and CDR2 (germline): SGHRS, YFSETQ. J gave up 8 bases and V 4 bases, and 8 bases lay outside the gene matches. The CDR3 region has the DNA TGCGCCAGCAGCCCCTCCGGGACAGGGCTTACGCAGTATTTT. This codes for CASSPSGTGLTQYF.

Many counts were recorded for this clonotype. J is TRBJ2-3 and V is TRBV15, with D hard to call. The V end was cut by 5 bases, the J end by 1 base, with 7 bases between. Germline CDR1 is LNHNV and CDR2 is YYDKDF (reference sequence). The CDR3 runs 13 residues. In DNA, the CDR3 is TGTGCCACCAGCCTCTGGGGCACAGATACGCAGTATTTT. This encodes CATSLWGTDTQYF. Variable domain in full (rest from reference TRBV15 and TRBJ2-3): DAMVIQNPRYQVTQFGKPVTLSCSQTLNHNVMYWYQQKSSQAPKLLFHYYDKDFNNEADTPDNFQSRRPNTSFCFLDIRSPGLGDTAMYLCATSLWGTDTQYFGPGTRLTVL.

This clonotype was seen more than once but under ten times. The chain employs TRBV20-1 and TRBJ1-5; D uncertain. CDR1 is DFQATT, CDR2 SNEGSKA, per germline (reference sequence). V was cut by 1 base and J by 2 bases, with 12 bases left in between. The CDR3 spans 15 residues. CDR3 nucleotides: TGCAGTGCTAGAGTAAAGGGATGGGGCAATCAGCCCCAGCATTTT. Translated: CSARVKGWGNQPQHF.

The gene calls are TRBV5-1 and TRBJ2-1; D tentatively fits TRBD1 or TRBD2 (5 bases each). There are 16 residues in the CDR3. In germline, CDR1 is SGHRS, CDR2 YFSETQ. V was cut by 4 bases and J by 5 bases, with 19 bases left in between. In DNA, the CDR3 is TGCGCCAGCAGCCCCCCCCTGGGACGGTTTAACAATGAGCAGTTCTTC. This sequence encodes CASSPPLGRFNNEQFF.

V gene TRBV6-2 or TRBV6-3 combines with J gene TRBJ1-5; 7 bases agree with TRBD1. Losses at the gene ends were 10 bases for V and 6 bases for J; bases not matched to a gene: 9. Per the germline V gene, CDR1 is MNHEY and CDR2 is SVGEGT. This CDR3 region has 13 residues. The chain's CDR3 is CATNTGESQPQHF. CDR3 coding DNA: TGTGCCACCAATACAGGGGAAAGTCAGCCCCAGCATTTT.

In its sample, this clonotype was seen a few times. The chain joins TRBV6-1 to TRBJ2-7; 7 bases align to TRBD1. The CDR3 totals 14 residues. Trimming cost V 6 bases and J 2 bases; bases outside gene matches: 7. CDR1 is MNHNS and CDR2 is SASEGT in the germline V gene. The CDR3: CASRRQGDTYEQYF. The DNA of the CDR3 is TGTGCCAGCAGGCGACAGGGTGATACCTACGAGCAGTACTTC.